A selection of T cell receptor beta chains follows, all from one sample in a study of control samples from healthy donors and cancer patients. Clones were sequenced by immunoSEQ multiplex PCR, and TCRdb holds only the in-frame ones, with some missing. This sample has roughly 130,000 clones, with approximately 90% found just once. The sample taken for sequencing was blood. These receptors came from a woman aged 25 to 39 in good health. CDR3s include the opening cysteine and the closing phenylalanine or tryptophan. The order of the fields is D gene, J gene, clone size, V gene, CDR3 protein, CDR3 DNA. A D gene is named only where the DNA matches it firmly. Clone sizes are given selectively: once, few, many, or a class where the clone is expanded.

-	TRBJ1-1	-	TRBV30	CAWSTETYTEAFF	TGTGCCTGGAGTACAGAGACCTACACTGAAGCTTTCTTT
TRBD2	TRBJ2-3	-	TRBV19	CASSILAGATDTQYF	TGTGCCAGTAGTATCCTCGCGGGAGCGACAGATACGCAGTATTTT
-	TRBJ1-2	-	TRBV30	CAWSVPGSYGYTF	TGTGCCTGGAGTGTCCCCGGCAGCTATGGCTACACCTTC
-	TRBJ1-1	-	TRBV29-1	CSVAPSGLNTEAFF	TGCAGCGTTGCTCCTTCGGGATTGAACACTGAAGCTTTCTTT
-	TRBJ1-5	-	TRBV30	CAWSLGRNQPQHF	TGTGCCTGGAGTTTGGGTCGCAATCAGCCCCAGCATTTT
-	TRBJ1-4	-	TRBV6-5	CASSYSRGRNEKLFF	TGTGCCAGCAGTTACTCTCGGGGGCGGAATGAAAAACTGTTTTTT
TRBD1	TRBJ2-1	once	TRBV11-1	CASSSRQGFKDEQFF	TGTGCCAGCAGCTCCAGACAGGGATTCAAGGATGAGCAGTTCTTC
-	TRBJ2-7	-	TRBV12-3/TRBV12-4	CASSRTPAREQYF	TGTGCCAGCAGTCGGACACCTGCCCGCGAGCAGTACTTC
TRBD2	TRBJ2-3	-	TRBV10-3	CAISVSSGTGTDTQYF	TGTGCCATCAGTGTCTCTAGCGGGACTGGCACAGATACGCAGTATTTT
TRBD1	TRBJ2-7	-	TRBV5-1	CASSRQGESYEQYF	TGCGCCAGCAGTAGACAGGGGGAATCCTACGAGCAGTACTTC
-	TRBJ1-5	-	TRBV20-1	CSAKKPQHF	TGCAGTGCGAAAAAGCCCCAGCATTTT
-	TRBJ1-3	few	TRBV6-5	CASSYRDRSGNTIYF	TGTGCCAGCAGTTACCGTGACAGGTCTGGAAACACCATATATTTT
TRBD2	TRBJ2-1	-	TRBV24-1	CATSEGRTSGRQYNEQFF	TGTGCCACCAGTGAAGGACGGACTAGCGGGAGGCAATACAATGAGCAGTTCTTC
-	TRBJ1-3	-	TRBV19	CASSKSFLSDTIYF	TGTGCCAGTAGTAAGTCCTTCCTTTCGGACACCATATATTTT
TRBD2	TRBJ2-1	-	TRBV29-1	CSVEDPTSGSSNEQFF	TGCAGCGTTGAAGATCCAACTAGCGGGAGTTCGAATGAGCAGTTCTTC
TRBD1	TRBJ1-2	once	TRBV14	CASSPDRAGYTF	TGTGCCAGCAGCCCGGACAGGGCAGGCTACACCTTC
TRBD2	TRBJ2-2	-	TRBV3-1/TRBV3-2	CASSQAGGSNTGELFF	TGTGCCAGCAGCCAAGCGGGCGGGAGTAACACCGGGGAGCTGTTTTTT
-	TRBJ2-7	-	TRBV21-1	CASSTSILTSGRYEQYF	TGTGCCAGCAGCACTTCCATCCTGACTAGCGGGAGGTACGAGCAGTACTTC
-	TRBJ1-1	-	TRBV6-1	CASSAGTKNTEAFF	TGTGCCAGCAGTGCCGGGACAAAGAACACTGAAGCTTTCTTT
TRBD2	TRBJ2-7	few	TRBV19	CASGSGSWDEQYF	TGTGCCAGTGGCAGCGGGAGTTGGGACGAGCAGTACTTC
-	TRBJ1-2	-	TRBV2	CASIRIRDPSYGYTF	TGTGCCAGCATTAGAATCCGGGACCCCTCGTATGGCTACACCTTC
-	TRBJ2-3	-	TRBV5-1	CASSLETPSTDTQYF	TGCGCCAGCAGCTTGGAGACCCCGAGCACAGATACGCAGTATTTT
-	TRBJ1-4	-	TRBV19	CASSPQAAPFNEKLFF	TGTGCCAGTAGTCCCCAGGCGGCTCCCTTTAATGAAAAACTGTTTTTT
-	TRBJ2-5	-	TRBV6-5	CASSRGVRETQYF	TGTGCCAGCTCTAGAGGTGTACGGGAGACCCAGTACTTC
-	TRBJ1-5	-	TRBV28	CASTNNLGNNQPQHF	TGTGCCAGCACTAACAACTTAGGGAACAACCAGCCCCAGCATTTT
-	TRBJ1-1	-	TRBV11-2	CASSLQMNTEAFF	TGTGCCAGCAGCTTACAGATGAACACTGAAGCTTTCTTT
TRBD2	TRBJ2-1	-	TRBV6-5	CASLQGLAPEQFF	TGTGCCAGCCTTCAGGGACTAGCGCCTGAGCAGTTCTTC
-	TRBJ1-3	-	TRBV7-2	CASGQGTGNTIYF	TGTGCCAGCGGTCAGGGTACTGGAAACACCATATATTTT
-	TRBJ1-3	-	TRBV7-4	CASSSGPREGYSGNTIYF	TGTGCCAGCAGCTCGGGGCCGCGGGAGGGGTACTCTGGAAACACCATATATTTT
TRBD1	TRBJ1-3	-	TRBV7-2	CASSLALAGGGNTIYF	TGTGCCAGCAGCTTAGCCCTGGCAGGGGGAGGAAACACCATATATTTT
TRBD2	TRBJ2-3	-	TRBV4-2	CASSQDGTSGGTDTQYF	TGTGCCAGCAGCCAAGATGGGACTAGCGGGGGCACAGATACGCAGTATTTT